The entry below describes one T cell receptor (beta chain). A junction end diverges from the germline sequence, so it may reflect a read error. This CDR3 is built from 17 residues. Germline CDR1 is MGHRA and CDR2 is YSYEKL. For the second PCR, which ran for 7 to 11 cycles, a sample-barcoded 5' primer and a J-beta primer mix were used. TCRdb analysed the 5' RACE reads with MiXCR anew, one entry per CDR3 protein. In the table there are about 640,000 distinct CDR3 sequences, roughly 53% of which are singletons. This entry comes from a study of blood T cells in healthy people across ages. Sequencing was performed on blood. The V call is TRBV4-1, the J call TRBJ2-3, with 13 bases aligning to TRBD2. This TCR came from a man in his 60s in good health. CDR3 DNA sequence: TGCGCCGGCAGCCAAGAGGGACTAGCGGGGCGCACAGATACGCAGTATTTT. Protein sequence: CAGSQEGLAGRTDTQYF.